Each of the 23 T cell receptor beta chains below was sequenced from the same sample in a study of beta chain features in type 1 diabetes. Expressed TCRB transcripts were sequenced because the entire RNA isolate underwent reverse transcription. Clones were sequenced by immunoSEQ multiplex PCR, and TCRdb holds only the in-frame ones, with some missing. Of some 900,000 clones listed, roughly 15% are singletons. The sample was naive CD4+ T cells from blood. These receptors originate from a woman aged 18 to 35 in good health.

This rearrangement joins TRBV18 to TRBJ2-5; D is possibly TRBD1 (6 bases). The CDR3 length is 15 residues. CDR1 is KGHSH and CDR2 is LQKENI in the germline V gene. The germline V and J ends were trimmed by 2 bases and 5 bases, with 15 bases remaining between them. CDR3 sequence (DNA): TGTGCCAGCTCACCAAGGACAGAAAAGGTGGAGACCCAGTACTTC. Its protein is CASSPRTEKVETQYF. The variable domain in full, with the rest retrieved from reference TRBV18 and TRBJ2-5, is NAGVMQNPRHLVRRRGQEARLRCSPMKGHSHVYWYRQLPEEGLKFMVYLQKENIIDESGMPKERFSAEFPKEGPSILRIQQVVRGDSAAYFCASSPRTEKVETQYFGPGTRLLVL.

This clone was detected a few times. J is TRBJ2-5 and V is TRBV18, with 9 bases aligning to TRBD1. The germline V gene has CDR1 KGHSH and CDR2 LQKENI. The ends lost 9 bases at V and 1 base at J; junction bases unmatched: 3. The CDR3 has 13 amino acids. The DNA of the CDR3 is TGTGCCAGTACAGGGGGCCTCCAAGAGACCCAGTACTTC. This translates into CASTGGLQETQYF.

The sample holds a few counts of this clone. The chain recombines TRBV7-2 with TRBJ1-5, with D unresolved. This CDR3 contains 13 residues. From germline, CDR1 is SGHTA and CDR2 FQGNSA. V lost 2 bases and J lost 9, with 11 bases in between. In DNA form, the CDR3 reads TGTGCCAGCAGCTTAACTACGGGCTCGCCCCAGCATTTT. Translating it yields CASSLTTGSPQHF.

The chain employs TRBV4-2 and TRBJ2-4; 9 nucleotides match TRBD2. This CDR3 region has 18 residues. Trimming cost V 1 base and J 4 bases; bases outside gene matches: 11. CDR1 LGHNA and CDR2 YNFKEQ come from the germline V gene. For the CDR3, the DNA is TGTGCCAGCAGCCAAGTGGGGCTAGCGGGAATGGGAAAAAACATTCAGTACTTC. Protein sequence: CASSQVGLAGMGKNIQYF.

In DNA, the CDR3 is TGTGCCAGCAGCCAGACACAAACCGGTACAGGGATCTATGGCTACACCTTC. Residues: CASSQTQTGTGIYGYTF. This chain uses TRBV4-2 with TRBJ1-2, with a weak D call TRBD1 (6 bases). Trimming shortened V by 3 bases and J by 4 bases, and 21 bases separated the two germline ends. The germline V gene encodes CDR1 LGHNA and CDR2 YNFKEQ. This CDR3 has 17 amino acids.

The sample holds many counts of this clone. The chain uses TRBV14 and TRBJ2-5, with unresolved D. V was trimmed by 4 bases and J by 5 bases, leaving 20 bases between them. The CDR3 extends over 16 amino acids. The V gene's germline CDR1 is SGHDN and CDR2 FVKESK. CDR3 in DNA: TGTGCCAGCAGCCCCGGAGCAGGCCACCAAGGGGAGACCCAGTACTTC. It codes for CASSPGAGHQGETQYF. Full variable domain (outside the CDR3, taken from reference TRBV14 and TRBJ2-5): EAGVTQFPSHSVIEKGQTVTLRCDPISGHDNLYWYRRVMGKEIKFLLHFVKESKQDESGMPNNRFLAERTGGTYSTLKVQPAELEDSGVYFCASSPGAGHQGETQYFGPGTRLLVL.

V gene TRBV28 combines with J gene TRBJ2-5; 14 bases are a match to TRBD2. V was clipped by 5 bases and J by 5 bases; unmatched bases: 7. CDR1 and CDR2 from the germline V gene are MDHEN and SYDVKM. The CDR3 runs to 16 residues. The CDR3 coding sequence is TGTGCCAGCAGTGTCGGGACTAGCGGGAGTCATGAGACCCAGTACTTC. Translation gives CASSVGTSGSHETQYF.

The chain recombines TRBV7-2 with TRBJ2-1, with TRBD2 matching 8 bases. CDR3 length: 15 residues. The junction had 8 bases not matched to a gene; V was cut back by 4 bases and J by 6 bases. Germline CDR1 is SGHTA and CDR2 is FQGNSA. CDR3 amino acids: CASSSQAGGSNEQFF. In DNA form, the CDR3 reads TGTGCCAGCAGCTCCCAGGCGGGAGGAAGCAATGAGCAGTTCTTC.

This clone was found a few times. The J gene is TRBJ2-3, the V gene TRBV28; TRBD1 agrees at 7 bases. Trimming at V came to 3 bases and at J to 2 bases, leaving 2 bases not matched to a gene. Germline V gene lookup returns CDR1 MDHEN and CDR2 SYDVKM. The CDR3 length is 14 residues. The CDR3 loop reads CASSLGQYTDTQYF. As DNA, the CDR3 is TGTGCCAGCAGTTTGGGACAGTACACAGATACGCAGTATTTT.

This clone turned up a few times. The chain is built from TRBV9 and TRBJ2-3; D not certain. V lost 3 bases and J 4 bases, leaving 15 bases between the germline ends. The CDR3 extends over 15 amino acids. CDR1 and CDR2 from the germline V gene are SGDLS and YYNGEE. The CDR3 DNA is TGTGCCAGCAGCGGTGGTGGGCGGTTAGCAGATACGCAGTATTTT. Translating gives CASSGGGRLADTQYF.

There are a few counts of this clone. The J gene is TRBJ2-4, the V gene TRBV27, with 8 nucleotides matching TRBD1. The CDR3 runs to 16 residues. With 5 bases clipped from V and 3 bases from J, the junction kept 9 bases outside the gene matches. The V gene's germline CDR1 is MNHEY and CDR2 SMNVEV (reference sequence). The CDR3 reads CASSRPTGVGKNIQYF. CDR3 nucleotides: TGTGCCAGCAGTCGGCCGACAGGGGTGGGCAAAAACATTCAGTACTTC.

The chain employs TRBV25-1 and TRBJ2-5; 8 bases map to TRBD1. The CDR3 covers 17 residues. Germline V gives CDR1 MGHDK, CDR2 SYGVNS. Trimming took 1 base from V and 7 from J; bases not matched to a gene: 14. This chain's CDR3 is CASSESPGTGPLPTQYF. The DNA of the CDR3 is TGTGCCAGCAGTGAATCCCCCGGGACAGGCCCGTTGCCGACCCAGTACTTC.

The genes are TRBV4-2 and TRBJ2-1; no firm D call. V was cut by 0 bases and J by 9 bases, with 12 bases left in between. The CDR3 runs 14 residues. Germline assignment: CDR1 LGHNA and CDR2 YNFKEQ. The CDR3 DNA reads TGTGCCAGCAGCCAAGAGAAGCTGACCTTTGAGCAGTTCTTC. Translated, it gives CASSQEKLTFEQFF.

The chain is built from TRBV29-1 and TRBJ2-3, with 9 bases that match TRBD1. The junction had 9 bases not matched to a gene; V was cut back by 6 bases and J by 2 bases. The CDR3 totals 15 residues. Per germline, CDR1 SQVTM and CDR2 ANQGSEA. The CDR3 protein is CSVHNRGRFTDTQYF. The CDR3 DNA reads TGCAGCGTGCATAACAGGGGGCGATTCACAGATACGCAGTATTTT.

This clone was detected only a few times. J is TRBJ2-3 and V is TRBV7-2, with 11 positions matching TRBD2. CDR1 SGHTA and CDR2 FQGNSA come from the germline V gene. This CDR3 spans 15 amino acids. V lost 5 bases, J lost 2 bases, and 3 bases stayed unmatched. This CDR3 reads CASSLGLAATDTQYF. For the CDR3, the DNA is TGTGCCAGCAGCCTGGGACTAGCGGCCACAGATACGCAGTATTTT.

This clone was detected a few times. This chain connects TRBV19 to TRBJ1-5; D call uncertain. V was cut by 3 bases and J by 3 bases, with 12 bases left in between. The CDR3 spans 15 residues. Germline V gene sequence: CDR1 LNHDA, CDR2 SQIVND (reference sequence). The chain's CDR3 is CASSIRLVDNQPQHF. The CDR3 coding sequence is TGTGCCAGTAGTATTCGTCTTGTGGACAATCAGCCCCAGCATTTT.

The sample holds a few counts of this clone. The chain couples TRBV7-9 to TRBJ2-7; 8 nucleotides line up with TRBD2. The CDR3 extends over 16 amino acids. From germline, CDR1 is SEHNR and CDR2 FQNEAQ (reference sequence). The ends lost 6 bases at V and 2 bases at J; junction bases unmatched: 12. Written as DNA, the CDR3 is TGTGCCAGCAGTAACACTAATCTAGCGGGCACCTACGAGCAGTACTTC. Its protein is CASSNTNLAGTYEQYF.

This clone has more than one count but fewer than ten. The chain links TRBV7-2 to TRBJ1-5; 10 bases map to TRBD1. The CDR3 totals 16 residues. J was trimmed by 6 bases and V by 5 bases; bases with no gene match: 10. Germline-derived CDR1 and CDR2 are SGHTA and FQGNSA. The CDR3 DNA reads TGTGCCAGCAGCCAGCCGGGACAGGGGAGCGGTCAGCCCCAGCATTTT. Its protein product is CASSQPGQGSGQPQHF.

The chain couples TRBV9 to TRBJ1-3; D gene unclear. Germline loops: CDR1 SGDLS, CDR2 YYNGEE. The V gene lost 5 bases and the J gene lost 0 bases, with 6 bases spanning the gap. CDR3 length: 13 amino acids. Here the CDR3 reads CASSGYSGNTIYF. CDR3 sequence (DNA): TGTGCCAGCAGTGGGTACTCTGGAAACACCATATATTTT.

The table lists this clone with a few counts. J is TRBJ1-1 and V is TRBV7-8; D gene uncertain. Between the trimmed V and J ends, which lost 5 bases and 8 bases, there was a span of 12 bases. The CDR3 sequence is 12 residues long. From germline, CDR1 is SGHVS and CDR2 FQNEAQ. The CDR3 reads CASSLSWQEAFF. The CDR3 DNA sequence: TGTGCCAGCAGCCTAAGCTGGCAAGAAGCTTTCTTT.

This clone was picked up a small number of times. V usage is TRBV4-3 and J usage is TRBJ2-6; possibly TRBD2 for D (5 bases). Germline CDR1 is LGHNA and CDR2 is YSLEER. Trimming took off 4 bases at V and 1 base at J, with 8 bases between the two ends. The CDR3 is 15 residues long. CDR3 loop: CASSPTGSGANVLTF. The CDR3 bases are TGCGCCAGCAGCCCTACGGGGTCTGGGGCCAACGTCCTGACTTTC.

The chain uses TRBV7-9 and TRBJ2-5, with no clear D. V was shortened by 6 bases and J by 7 bases, with 21 bases between the two germline ends. The germline CDR1 and CDR2 sequences are SEHNR and FQNEAQ (reference sequence). This CDR3 contains 15 residues. The DNA for the CDR3 is TGTGCCAGCAGTTCCTCCGACCCCAATATCGGGACCCAGTACTTC. This translates into CASSSSDPNIGTQYF.

This clone showed up just a few times. This chain uses TRBV7-2 with TRBJ2-3; 7 bases map to TRBD2. Germline V gene sequence: CDR1 SGHTA, CDR2 FQGNSA. V was pared by 5 bases and J by 7 bases, with 3 bases of the junction left unmatched. The length of the CDR3 is 12 residues. CDR3 sequence reads: CASSHGRNTQYF. CDR3 DNA: TGTGCCAGCAGCCACGGGAGGAATACGCAGTATTTT.